This TCR beta chain was found in a study of blood T cells in healthy people across ages. General study findings and limits: Age showed a roughly linear inverse relationship with TCR beta diversity per million T cells.

As for this clonotype: Its antigen is unidentified.

Russia was home to the donors, healthy Caucasian individuals aged about 6 to 90. Donors gave approximately 9.9 milliliters of peripheral blood apiece. The CDR3 totals 13 residues. Trimming removed 6 bases from V and 6 bases from J; junction bases left unmatched: 3. Germline V gene sequence: CDR1 DFQATT, CDR2 SNEGSKA (reference sequence). Together with a sample-barcoded 5' primer, a J-beta primer mix was included in a second PCR lasting about 7 to 11 cycles. Using its own MiXCR run on the 5' RACE reads, TCRdb lists one record per CDR3 protein. This sample yields 700,000 to 950,000 distinct CDR3 sequences, of which roughly 60% are seen a single time; roughly 20% belongs to the top ten.

This chain uses TRBV20-1 with TRBJ2-3, with 13 positions matching TRBD2. Specimen: blood. The TCR was taken from a man younger than 45 in good health. Here the CDR3 reads CSARTSGSDTQYF. The CDR3 DNA follows: TGCAGTGCCCGGACTAGCGGGAGTGATACGCAGTATTTT.